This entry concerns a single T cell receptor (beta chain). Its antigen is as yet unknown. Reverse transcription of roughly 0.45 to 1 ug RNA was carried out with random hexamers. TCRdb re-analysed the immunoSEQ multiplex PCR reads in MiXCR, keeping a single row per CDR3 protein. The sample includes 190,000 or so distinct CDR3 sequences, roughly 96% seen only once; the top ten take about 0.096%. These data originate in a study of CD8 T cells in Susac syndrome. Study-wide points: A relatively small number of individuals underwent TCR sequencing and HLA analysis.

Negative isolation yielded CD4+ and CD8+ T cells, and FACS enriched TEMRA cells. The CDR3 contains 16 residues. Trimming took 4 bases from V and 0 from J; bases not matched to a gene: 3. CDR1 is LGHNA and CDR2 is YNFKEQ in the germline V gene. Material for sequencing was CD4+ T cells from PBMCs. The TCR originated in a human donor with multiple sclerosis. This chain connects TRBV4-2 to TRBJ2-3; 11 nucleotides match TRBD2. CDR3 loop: CASSPTSGASTDTQYF. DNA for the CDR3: TGTGCCAGCAGCCCGACTAGCGGGGCAAGCACAGATACGCAGTATTTT.